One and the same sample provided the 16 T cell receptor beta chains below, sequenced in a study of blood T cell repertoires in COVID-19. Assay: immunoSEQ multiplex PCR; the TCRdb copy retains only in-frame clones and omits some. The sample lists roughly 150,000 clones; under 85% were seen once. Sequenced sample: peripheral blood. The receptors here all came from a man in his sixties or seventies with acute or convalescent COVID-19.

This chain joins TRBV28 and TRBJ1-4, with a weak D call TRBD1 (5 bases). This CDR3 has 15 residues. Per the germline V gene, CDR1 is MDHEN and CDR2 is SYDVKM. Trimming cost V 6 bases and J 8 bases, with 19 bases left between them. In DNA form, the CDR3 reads TGTGCCAGCAGCCTACTACGGACCGGGGGAGAAAAACTGTTTTTT. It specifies CASSLLRTGGEKLFF.

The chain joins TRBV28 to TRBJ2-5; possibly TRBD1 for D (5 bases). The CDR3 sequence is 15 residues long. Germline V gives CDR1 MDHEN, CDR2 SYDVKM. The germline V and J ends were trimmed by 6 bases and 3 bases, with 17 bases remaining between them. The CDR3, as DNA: TGTGCCAGCAGCTCCACACGGCGACAGAAAGAGACCCAGTACTTC. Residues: CASSSTRRQKETQYF. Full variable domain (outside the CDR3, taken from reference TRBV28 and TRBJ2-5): DVKVTQSSRYLVKRTGEKVFLECVQDMDHENMFWYRQDPGLGLRLIYFSYDVKMKEKGDIPEGYSVSREKKERFSLILESASTNQTSMYLCASSSTRRQKETQYFGPGTRLLVL.

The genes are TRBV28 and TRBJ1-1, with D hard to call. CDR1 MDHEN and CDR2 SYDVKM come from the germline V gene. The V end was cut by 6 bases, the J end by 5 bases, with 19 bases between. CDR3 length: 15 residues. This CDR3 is CASREGGRIGTEAFF. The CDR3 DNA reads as TGTGCCAGCAGGGAAGGAGGGCGTATAGGAACTGAAGCTTTCTTT.

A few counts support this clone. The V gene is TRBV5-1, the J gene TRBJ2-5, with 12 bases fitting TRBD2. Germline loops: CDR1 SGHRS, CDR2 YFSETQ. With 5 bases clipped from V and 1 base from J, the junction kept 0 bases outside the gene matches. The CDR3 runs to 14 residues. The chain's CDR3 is CASRTSGGQETQYF. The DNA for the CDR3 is TGCGCCAGCAGGACTAGCGGGGGCCAAGAGACCCAGTACTTC. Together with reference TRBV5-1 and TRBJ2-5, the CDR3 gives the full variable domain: KAGVTQTPRYLIKTRGQQVTLSCSPISGHRSVSWYQQTPGQGLQFLFEYFSETQRNKGNFPGRFSGRQFSNSRSEMNVSTLELGDSALYLCASRTSGGQETQYFGPGTRLLVL.

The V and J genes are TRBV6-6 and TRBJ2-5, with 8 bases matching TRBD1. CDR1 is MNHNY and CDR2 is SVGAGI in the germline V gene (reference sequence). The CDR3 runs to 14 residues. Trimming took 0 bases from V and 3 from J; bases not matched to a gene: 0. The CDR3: CASSYSDREETQYF. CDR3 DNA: TGTGCCAGCAGTTACTCGGACAGGGAAGAGACCCAGTACTTC.

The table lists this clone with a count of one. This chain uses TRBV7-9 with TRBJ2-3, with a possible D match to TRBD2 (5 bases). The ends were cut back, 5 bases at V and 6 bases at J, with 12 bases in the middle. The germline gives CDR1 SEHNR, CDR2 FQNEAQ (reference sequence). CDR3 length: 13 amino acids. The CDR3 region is CASSPNTGDTQYF. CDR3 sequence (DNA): TGTGCCAGCAGCCCAAACACGGGGGATACGCAGTATTTT.

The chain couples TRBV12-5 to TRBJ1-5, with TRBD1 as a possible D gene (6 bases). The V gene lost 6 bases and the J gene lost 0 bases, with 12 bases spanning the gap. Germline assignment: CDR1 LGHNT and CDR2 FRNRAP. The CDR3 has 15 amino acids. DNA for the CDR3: TGTGCTAGTGGCCCAGGACAGACTAGCAATCAGCCCCAGCATTTT. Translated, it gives CASGPGQTSNQPQHF.

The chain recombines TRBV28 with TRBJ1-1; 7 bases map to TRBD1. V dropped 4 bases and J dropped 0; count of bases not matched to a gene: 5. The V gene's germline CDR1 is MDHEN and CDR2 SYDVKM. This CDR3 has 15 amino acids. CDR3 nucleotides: TGTGCCAGCAGTTCGCCGACAGGGCTGAACACTGAAGCTTTCTTT. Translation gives CASSSPTGLNTEAFF.

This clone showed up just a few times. This CDR3 reads CASSRDRGSYEQYF. The CDR3 DNA is TGCGCCAGCAGCAGGGACAGGGGATCCTACGAGCAGTACTTC. The chain joins TRBV10-2 to TRBJ2-7; TRBD1 matches at 10 bases. Germline-derived CDR1 and CDR2 are WSHSY and SAAADI. V lost 6 bases to trimming and J lost 1 base; unmatched junction nucleotides: 3. The CDR3 totals 14 residues.

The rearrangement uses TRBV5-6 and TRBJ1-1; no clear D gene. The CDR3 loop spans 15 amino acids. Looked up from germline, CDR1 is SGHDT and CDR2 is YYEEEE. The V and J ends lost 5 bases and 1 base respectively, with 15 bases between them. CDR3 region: CASSEGIHRNTEAFF. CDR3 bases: TGTGCCAGCAGTGAGGGTATCCACAGGAACACTGAAGCTTTCTTT.

CDR3 residues: CASRKRGEGTEAFF. The CDR3 DNA follows: TGTGCCAGCAGGAAACGTGGGGAGGGAACTGAAGCTTTCTTT. V usage is TRBV7-9 and J usage is TRBJ1-1, with D hard to call. This CDR3 region has 14 residues. V was cut by 6 bases and J by 5 bases, with 16 bases left in between. In germline, CDR1 is SEHNR, CDR2 FQNEAQ (reference sequence). The variable domain in full, with the rest retrieved from reference TRBV7-9 and TRBJ1-1, is DTGVSQNPRHKITKRGQNVTFRCDPISEHNRLYWYRQTLGQGPEFLTYFQNEAQLEKSRLLSDRFSAERPKGSFSTLEIQRTEQGDSAMYLCASRKRGEGTEAFFGQGTRLTVV.

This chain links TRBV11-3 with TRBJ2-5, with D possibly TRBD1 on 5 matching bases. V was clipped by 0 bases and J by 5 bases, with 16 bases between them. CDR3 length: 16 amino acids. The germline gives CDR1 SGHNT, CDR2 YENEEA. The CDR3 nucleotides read TGTGCCAGCAGCTTAGAGAAACGACAGTTCCGGGAGACCCAGTACTTC. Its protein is CASSLEKRQFRETQYF.

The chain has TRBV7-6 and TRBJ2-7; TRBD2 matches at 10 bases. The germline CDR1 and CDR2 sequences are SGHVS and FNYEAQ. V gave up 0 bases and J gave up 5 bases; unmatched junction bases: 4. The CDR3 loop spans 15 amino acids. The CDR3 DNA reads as TGTGCCAGCAGCTTAGCAGCGGGAGGGTCCGACGAGCAGTACTTC. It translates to CASSLAAGGSDEQYF. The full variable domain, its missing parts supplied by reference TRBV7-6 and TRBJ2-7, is GAGVSQSPRYKVTKRGQDVALRCDPISGHVSLYWYRQALGQGPEFLTYFNYEAQQDKSGLPNDRFSAERPEGSISTLTIQRTEQRDSAMYRCASSLAAGGSDEQYFGPGTRLTVT.

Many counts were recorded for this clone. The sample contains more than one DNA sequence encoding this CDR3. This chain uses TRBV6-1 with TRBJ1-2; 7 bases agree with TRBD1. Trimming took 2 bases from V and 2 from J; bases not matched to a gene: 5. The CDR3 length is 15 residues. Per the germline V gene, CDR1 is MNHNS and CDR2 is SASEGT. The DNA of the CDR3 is TGTGCCAGCAGTGAAAACAGGGGAGGAAACTATGGCTACACCTTC. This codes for CASSENRGGNYGYTF.

DNA for the CDR3: TGTGCCAGCAGCGTCTTACTAGCTCCCGAGCAGTACTTC. Its translation is CASSVLLAPEQYF. The chain joins TRBV2 to TRBJ2-7, with TRBD2 as a possible D gene (6 bases). The CDR3 loop spans 13 amino acids. Germline V gene sequence: CDR1 SNHLY, CDR2 FYNNEI. Trimming removed 6 bases from V and 6 bases from J, with 15 bases in between.

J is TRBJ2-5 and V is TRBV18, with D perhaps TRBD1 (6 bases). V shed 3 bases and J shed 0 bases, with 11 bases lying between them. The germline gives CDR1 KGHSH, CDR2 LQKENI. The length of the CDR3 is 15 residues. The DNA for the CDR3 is TGTGCCAGCTCACCCAACAGGGACCACCAAGAGACCCAGTACTTC. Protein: CASSPNRDHQETQYF.